This T cell receptor (beta chain) was recorded in a study of CD8 T cells in Susac syndrome. The authors reverse transcribed about 0.45 to 1 ug RNA with random hexamers. Multiplex immunoSEQ PCR targeted 54 Vbeta and 13 Jbeta TCR beta segments. TCRdb independently ran MiXCR on the immunoSEQ multiplex PCR reads; one entry per CDR3 protein. The sample lists about 140,000 distinct CDR3 sequences, approximately 95% seen once, with about 0.11% in the top ten. CD8+ and CD4+ T cells circulating in blood were sequenced for TCR beta. Patients with stable or active relapsing-remitting disease, all of them treatment-naive, made up the multiple sclerosis controls. The CDR3 contains 15 residues. V lost 4 bases to trimming and J lost 6 bases, with 17 bases between them. Germline CDR1 reads SGDLS; CDR2 reads YYNGEE.

Material: CD4+ T cells from PBMCs. The TCR sequence derives from a human donor with multiple sclerosis. V usage is TRBV9 and J usage is TRBJ1-5, with D possibly matching TRBD1 (6 bases). The CDR3 protein is CASSLSGVEGQPQHF. The CDR3 nucleotides are TGTGCCAGCAGCCTATCAGGGGTGGAAGGTCAGCCCCAGCATTTT. Using reference TRBV9 and TRBJ1-5 for the parts outside the CDR3, the full variable domain is DSGVTQTPKHLITATGQRVTLRCSPRSGDLSVYWYQQSLDQGLQFLIQYYNGEERAKGNILERFSAQQFPDLHSELNLSSLELGDSALYFCASSLSGVEGQPQHFGDGTRLSIL.